This T cell receptor beta chain was found in a study of control samples from healthy donors and cancer patients. The CDR3 is made up of 13 amino acids. V was shortened by 5 bases and J by 5 bases, with 12 bases between the two germline ends. A single count supports this clone. This table comes from immunoSEQ multiplex PCR, and its TCRdb copy is limited to in-frame clones, with some not included. The data show around 140,000 clones, more than 90% seen once. The receptor comes from a man aged 25 to 40 in good health. The specimen sequenced was blood. The gene calls are TRBV12-3 or TRBV12-4 and TRBJ2-5; D not certain. The CDR3 DNA reads TGTGCCAGCAGTATATGGGCCAGGGAGACCCAGTACTTC. Its translation is CASSIWARETQYF.